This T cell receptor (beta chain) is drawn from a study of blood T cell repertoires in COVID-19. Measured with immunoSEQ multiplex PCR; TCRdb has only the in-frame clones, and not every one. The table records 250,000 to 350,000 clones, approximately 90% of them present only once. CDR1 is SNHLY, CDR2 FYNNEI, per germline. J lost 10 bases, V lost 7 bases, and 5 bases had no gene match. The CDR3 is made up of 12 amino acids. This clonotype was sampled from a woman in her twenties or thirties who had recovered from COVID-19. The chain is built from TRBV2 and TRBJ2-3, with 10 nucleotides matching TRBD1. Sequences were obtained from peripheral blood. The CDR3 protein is CASNPGQGSQYF. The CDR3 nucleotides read TGTGCCAGCAACCCGGGACAGGGGTCGCAGTATTTT.